This TCR beta chain comes out of a study of control samples from healthy donors and cancer patients. Trimming stripped 4 bases from V and 3 bases from J, with 10 bases between. The V gene's germline CDR1 is SGHRS and CDR2 YFSETQ. CDR3 length equals 13 residues. Repertoires were generated with immunoSEQ multiplex PCR, while TCRdb's copy carries only in-frame clones and drops some. The profile shows about 26,000 clones, 82% of them singletons. Sample: PBMCs. This chain uses TRBV5-1 with TRBJ1-1, with unresolved D. The TCR originated in a man between 60 and 70 years old with colorectal cancer. The CDR3 coding sequence is TGCGCCAGCAGCCGAGGACCTGACACTGAAGCTTTCTTT. It specifies CASSRGPDTEAFF.